This is a list of T cell receptor beta chains from one sample in a study of cytomegalovirus exposure and HLA in healthy donors. The table came from immunoSEQ multiplex PCR; TCRdb's copy has only in-frame clones and leaves some out. The table has around 60,000 clones, about 92% seen once. Sequenced input: PBMCs. The receptor set was obtained from a woman aged 18-29 years in good health and CMV-seronegative. The CDR3 runs from the conserved cysteine through the conserved F or W. A D gene is named only where the DNA matches it firmly. Clone size is stated in some rows and not others, as once, few, many or a class when expanded.

j_gene | abundance | d_gene | v_gene | CDR3nt | CDR3aa
TRBJ1-2 | NA | NA | TRBV7-9 | TGTGCCAGCAGCTTAGGGCTTGAAGTTAACTATGGCTACACCTTC | CASSLGLEVNYGYTF
TRBJ2-4 | NA | TRBD2 | TRBV30 | TGTGCCTGGAGCAACCCCGGGGGAGGGGGACTAGCGGCTCTAGCCAAAAACATTCAGTACTTC | CAWSNPGGGGLAALAKNIQYF
TRBJ1-2 | NA | TRBD1 | TRBV18 | TGTGCCAGCTCACCGGGACAGGGTAATGGCTACACCTTC | CASSPGQGNGYTF
TRBJ2-1 | NA | TRBD2 | TRBV4-1 | TGCGCCAGCAGATGGACTAGCATGGCCTACAATGAGCAGTTCTTC | CASRWTSMAYNEQFF
TRBJ2-3 | NA | NA | TRBV7-2 | TGTGCCAGCAGCCGTACTACGGATACGCAGTATTTT | CASSRTTDTQYF
TRBJ1-1 | NA | TRBD1 | TRBV19 | TGTGCCAGTAGTCCGAGGCCAGGGGGAACTGAAGCTTTCTTT | CASSPRPGGTEAFF
TRBJ1-2 | NA | TRBD1 | TRBV11-2 | TGTGCCAGCAGCTCAGGACAGGGCCCCTATGGCTACACCTTC | CASSSGQGPYGYTF
TRBJ2-5 | NA | TRBD2 | TRBV5-1 | TGCGCCAGCAGCCAAGGACTAGCGGGGGGAGGGACCCAGTACTTC | CASSQGLAGGGTQYF
TRBJ2-7 | few | TRBD2 | TRBV6-1 | TGTGCCTCTAAGCGGGACGGATCCTACGAGCAGTACTTC | CASKRDGSYEQYF
TRBJ2-7 | NA | TRBD2 | TRBV5-1 | TGCGCCAGCAGCTTGAGTTGGACTAGCGGGGACGAGCAGTACTTC | CASSLSWTSGDEQYF
TRBJ2-4 | NA | NA | TRBV11-2 | TGTGCCAGCAGCACTAGGTCTGGAGGGCCGGCGTACTTC | CASSTRSGGPAYF
TRBJ2-7 | NA | TRBD1 | TRBV18 | TGTGCCAGCTCTACCTCGGGGGACAGGGCCTACGAGCAGTACTTC | CASSTSGDRAYEQYF
TRBJ2-7 | once | NA | TRBV4-3 | TGCGCCAGCAGCCAAGTAGCGCGGGGTGAAGCCTCCTACGAGCAGTACTTC | CASSQVARGEASYEQYF
TRBJ2-7 | NA | TRBD2 | TRBV4-2 | TGTGCCAGCAGACAAAGACTAGCGGCTGGGGACGAGCAGTACTTC | CASRQRLAAGDEQYF
TRBJ2-1 | NA | NA | TRBV11-3 | TGTGCCAGCAGCTTATTTGGCGGGGCCCTCTACAATGAGCAGTTCTTC | CASSLFGGALYNEQFF
TRBJ2-7 | once | TRBD1 | TRBV9 | TGTGCCAGCAGCCACGGACAGGGACACTCCTACGAGCAGTACTTC | CASSHGQGHSYEQYF
TRBJ2-1 | NA | TRBD2 | TRBV7-6 | TGTGCCAGCAGCTGGACTAGCGGGAACTACAATGAGCAGTTCTTC | CASSWTSGNYNEQFF
TRBJ1-1 | NA | TRBD1 | TRBV6-5 | TGTGCCACGACGAGGGACAGGGGAAACACTGAAGCTTTCTTT | CATTRDRGNTEAFF
TRBJ1-1 | NA | TRBD1 | TRBV7-3 | TGTGCCAGCAGCTCAACACCGGGACAGGGGTCTGAAGCTTTCTTT | CASSSTPGQGSEAFF
TRBJ2-7 | NA | NA | TRBV25-1 | TGTGCCAGCAGCGTGTTTCGAGGAGGATTGGACGAGCAGTACTTC | CASSVFRGGLDEQYF
TRBJ2-7 | NA | TRBD2 | TRBV29-1 | TGCAGCGTTGCAGTTAGCGGGAGCCCCGAGCAGTACTTC | CSVAVSGSPEQYF
TRBJ1-3 | NA | NA | TRBV9 | TGTGCCAGCAGCCCCAGGTTCGGGACAACCGCGAGCTCTGGAAACACCATATATTTT | CASSPRFGTTASSGNTIYF
TRBJ1-2 | NA | TRBD1 | TRBV29-1 | TGCAGCGCCCTTAAAGGGGACAGGGGCCACTATGGCTACACCTTC | CSALKGDRGHYGYTF
TRBJ2-1 | NA | TRBD2 | TRBV18 | TGTGCCAGCTCAACGGGACTAGCGGTTTACAATGAGCAGTTCTTC | CASSTGLAVYNEQFF
TRBJ1-2 | few | TRBD1 | TRBV19 | TGTGCCAGTAGTACTACAGGGGGCCTGGACGGCTACACCTTC | CASSTTGGLDGYTF
TRBJ2-3 | NA | TRBD2 | TRBV19 | TGTGCCAGTAGTATCTTGGCGGGAGGGCCAGATACGCAGTATTTT | CASSILAGGPDTQYF
TRBJ1-2 | NA | TRBD1 | TRBV5-1 | TGCGCCAGCAGGGAAGGACAGGGGGTTTTCGGCTACACCTTC | CASREGQGVFGYTF
TRBJ2-1 | once | NA | TRBV11-2 | TGTGCCAGCAGCTTTACTGTGGGGGGAGGCAATGAGCAGTTCTTC | CASSFTVGGGNEQFF
TRBJ2-1 | NA | TRBD1 | TRBV9 | TGTGCCAGCAGCGCACAGGGGCTCTTATTTGATGAGCAGTTCTTC | CASSAQGLLFDEQFF
TRBJ1-2 | NA | TRBD1 | TRBV5-1 | TGCGCCAGCTTTGGGACAGGGAACGGCTACACCTTC | CASFGTGNGYTF
TRBJ1-3 | NA | NA | TRBV27 | TGTGCCAGCAGCTCCCTTGGGAGCTCTGGAAACACCATATATTTT | CASSSLGSSGNTIYF
TRBJ2-7 | NA | NA | TRBV28 | TGTGCCAGCAGAGAGGGAAGAGCGTCCTACGAGCAGTACTTC | CASREGRASYEQYF
TRBJ2-3 | NA | TRBD2 | TRBV27 | TGTGCCAGCAGTTTAGGGACTAGCGCCTTAGATACGCAGTATTTT | CASSLGTSALDTQYF
TRBJ2-3 | NA | TRBD1 | TRBV9 | TGTGCCAGCAGCCCACGACAGGGTGTTAGCACAGATACGCAGTATTTT | CASSPRQGVSTDTQYF
TRBJ2-1 | once | TRBD2 | TRBV7-6 | TGTGCCAGCAGCCCAAGGACTAGCGGGAGACATGAGCAGTTCTTC | CASSPRTSGRHEQFF
TRBJ2-1 | NA | NA | TRBV5-1 | TGCGCCAGCAGCTTATTTCCCAGCTCCTACAATGAGCAGTTCTTC | CASSLFPSSYNEQFF
TRBJ2-5 | once | TRBD1 | TRBV30 | TGTGCCTGGAGTTTGACAGGGGGCCAAGAGACCCAGTACTTC | CAWSLTGGQETQYF